The text below deals with one T cell receptor beta chain. V shed 1 base and J shed 0 bases, with 11 bases lying between them. CDR3 length equals 16 residues. CDR1 is SGHNT and CDR2 is YYREEE in the germline V gene (reference sequence). The data were obtained in a study of cytomegalovirus exposure and HLA in healthy donors. PCR was performed using 60 Vbeta and 13 Jbeta primers. Clones were sequenced by immunoSEQ multiplex PCR, and TCRdb holds only the in-frame ones, with some missing. The sample yields roughly 150,000 clones, roughly 87% seen once. The sequence was obtained from a man aged 25 to 40 in good health and CMV-seropositive. V and J are TRBV5-4 and TRBJ2-1, with D possibly being TRBD1 (5 bases). Sequencing used PBMCs. For the CDR3, the DNA is TGTGCCAGCAGCTTGAATTTAGGGGACTCCTACAATGAGCAGTTCTTC. This gives the protein CASSLNLGDSYNEQFF.